Listed here is a single T cell receptor (beta chain). These data are taken from a study of T cells after posttransplantation cyclophosphamide. Sequencing was performed with immunoSEQ multiplex PCR; in TCRdb, only in-frame clones are kept and a portion is missing. The repertoire consists of tens of thousands of clones, none detected only once. The clonotype comes from a man aged 50 or older in good health, CMV-negative, and a related stem cell transplant donor. Sequencing was performed on PBMCs.

DNA of the CDR3: TGTGCCAGCAGCCAAGCCCCCGGGGGAGGTAGCGGCAACACAGATACGCAGTATTTT. This translates into CASSQAPGGGSGNTDTQYF. The chain uses TRBV4-2 and TRBJ2-3; tentatively, D is TRBD2 (6 bases). Germline V CDR1 and CDR2: LGHNA, YNFKEQ. CDR3 length: 19 amino acids. The V and J ends lost 1 base and 2 bases respectively, with 22 bases between them.